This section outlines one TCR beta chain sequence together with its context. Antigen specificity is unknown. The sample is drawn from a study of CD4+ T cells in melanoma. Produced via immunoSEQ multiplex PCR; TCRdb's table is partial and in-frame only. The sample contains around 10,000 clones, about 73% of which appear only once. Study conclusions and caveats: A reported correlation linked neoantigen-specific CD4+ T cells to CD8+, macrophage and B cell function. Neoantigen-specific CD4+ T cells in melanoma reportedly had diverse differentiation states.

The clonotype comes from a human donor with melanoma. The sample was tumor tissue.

CDR3 coding DNA: TGCGCCAGCAGTGACCAGGGACTCTCCGACGCAGATACGCAGTATTTT. Encoded protein: CASSDQGLSDADTQYF. This chain uses TRBV10-1 with TRBJ2-3, with TRBD2 as a possible D gene (6 bases). Germline CDR1 and CDR2: WNHNN and SYGVQD (reference sequence). V was shortened by 3 bases and J by 4 bases, with 17 bases between the two germline ends. This CDR3 is built from 16 residues.